This entry is about one TCR beta chain. The sample comes from a study of blood T cell repertoires in COVID-19. On the study more broadly: Some COVID-19 samples were acute and others convalescent; all came from the United States, Italy and Spain.

Clones were sequenced by immunoSEQ multiplex PCR, and TCRdb holds only the in-frame ones, with some missing. The table has roughly 110,000 clones, about 85% seen once; the top ten hold under 4%. The sample was peripheral blood. The receptor was derived from a middle-aged man with acute or convalescent COVID-19.

The CDR3 bases are TGTGCCAGCAGCTTAGAATCCGACAGGGGGGGTTTTAGCAATCAGCCCCAGCATTTT. Its translation: CASSLESDRGGFSNQPQHF. The V gene is TRBV7-9, the J gene TRBJ1-5; 9 positions agree with TRBD1. Germline CDR1 and CDR2: SEHNR and FQNEAQ (reference sequence). The CDR3 is 19 amino acids. V lost 1 base and J lost 0; bases outside the gene matches: 10. The entire variable domain, with the rest obtained from reference TRBV7-9 and TRBJ1-5, is as follows: DTGVSQNPRHKITKRGQNVTFRCDPISEHNRLYWYRQTLGQGPEFLTYFQNEAQLEKSRLLSDRFSAERPKGSFSTLEIQRTEQGDSAMYLCASSLESDRGGFSNQPQHFGDGTRLSIL.